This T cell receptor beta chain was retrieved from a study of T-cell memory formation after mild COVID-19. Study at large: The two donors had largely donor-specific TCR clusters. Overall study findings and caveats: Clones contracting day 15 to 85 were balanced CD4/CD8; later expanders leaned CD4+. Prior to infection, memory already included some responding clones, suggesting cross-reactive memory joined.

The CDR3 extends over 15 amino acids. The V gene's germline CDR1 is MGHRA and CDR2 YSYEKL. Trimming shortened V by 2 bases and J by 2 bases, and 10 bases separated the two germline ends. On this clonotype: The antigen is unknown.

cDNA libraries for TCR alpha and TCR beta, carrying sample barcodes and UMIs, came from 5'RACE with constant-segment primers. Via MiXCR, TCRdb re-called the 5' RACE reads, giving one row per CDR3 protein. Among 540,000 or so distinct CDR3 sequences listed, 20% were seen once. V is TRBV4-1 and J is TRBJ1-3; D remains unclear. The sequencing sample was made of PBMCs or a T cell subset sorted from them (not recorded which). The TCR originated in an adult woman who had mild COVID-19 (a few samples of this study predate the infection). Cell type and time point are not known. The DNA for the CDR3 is TGCGCCAGCAGCCAACCACGAGACCCTGGAAACACCATATATTTT. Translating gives CASSQPRDPGNTIYF.